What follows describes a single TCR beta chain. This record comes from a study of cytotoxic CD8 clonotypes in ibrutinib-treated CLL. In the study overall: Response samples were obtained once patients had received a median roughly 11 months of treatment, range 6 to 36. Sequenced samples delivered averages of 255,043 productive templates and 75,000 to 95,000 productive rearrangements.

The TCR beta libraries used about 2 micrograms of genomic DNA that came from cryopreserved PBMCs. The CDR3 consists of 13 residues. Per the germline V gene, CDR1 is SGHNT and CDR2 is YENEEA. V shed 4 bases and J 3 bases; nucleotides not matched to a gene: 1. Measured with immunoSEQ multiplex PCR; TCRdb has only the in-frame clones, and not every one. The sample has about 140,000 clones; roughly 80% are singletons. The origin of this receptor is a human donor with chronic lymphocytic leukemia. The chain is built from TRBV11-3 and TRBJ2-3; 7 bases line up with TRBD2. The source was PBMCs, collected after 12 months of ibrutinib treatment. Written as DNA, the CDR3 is TGTGCCAGCAGCTCGGGGGGAACAGATACGCAGTATTTT. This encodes CASSSGGTDTQYF.